The following is a T cell receptor (beta chain) sequence with its context. This specimen comes from a study of blood T cells in healthy people across ages. Study-wide context: Per two T cells, about one barcoded beta molecule was captured through template switching.

Primers used in a second PCR of about 6 to 12 cycles were a sample-barcoded 5' primer and a J-beta primer mix. Tags on each cDNA molecule came from a template-switch adaptor with 12 random nucleotides. In TCRdb, the 5' RACE reads were re-called with MiXCR into one record per CDR3 protein. The repertoire consists of 1.5 million to 2 million distinct CDR3 sequences, with around 48% occurring once and the leading ten covering over 2%. Germline CDR1 is SGHVS and CDR2 is FQNEAQ. Trimming took off 3 bases at V and 1 base at J, with 10 bases between the two ends. The CDR3 is made up of 14 amino acids. The genes are TRBV7-8 and TRBJ2-7; D is unresolved. Sequencing was carried out using blood. This sequence was found in a woman between 35 and 50 years old in good health. CDR3 sequence: CASSFGALSYEQYF. The CDR3 DNA sequence: TGTGCCAGCAGCTTTGGAGCTCTGTCCTACGAGCAGTACTTC.